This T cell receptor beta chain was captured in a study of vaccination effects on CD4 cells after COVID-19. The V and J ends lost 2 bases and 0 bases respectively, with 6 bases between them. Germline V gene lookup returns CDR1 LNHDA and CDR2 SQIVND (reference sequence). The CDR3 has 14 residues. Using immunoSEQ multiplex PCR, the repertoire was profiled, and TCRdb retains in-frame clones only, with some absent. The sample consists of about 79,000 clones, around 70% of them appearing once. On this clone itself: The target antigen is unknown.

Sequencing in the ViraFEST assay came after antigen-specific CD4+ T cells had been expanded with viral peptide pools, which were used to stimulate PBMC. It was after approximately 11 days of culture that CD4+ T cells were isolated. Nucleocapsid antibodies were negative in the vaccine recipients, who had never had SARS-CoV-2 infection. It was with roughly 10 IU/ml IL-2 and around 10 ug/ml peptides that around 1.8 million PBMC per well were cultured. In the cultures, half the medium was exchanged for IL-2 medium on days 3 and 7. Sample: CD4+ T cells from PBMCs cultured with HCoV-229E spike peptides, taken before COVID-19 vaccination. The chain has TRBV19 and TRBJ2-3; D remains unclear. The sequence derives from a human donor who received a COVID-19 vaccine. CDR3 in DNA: TGTGCCAGTAGTATATTGCGGAGCACAGATACGCAGTATTTT. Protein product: CASSILRSTDTQYF.